Included here is one T cell receptor (beta chain) sequence, with context. This clonotype appeared many times. This clone's antigen is unknown. Base quality data are lacking; no much larger clone is found one base away. The CDR3 runs 14 residues from the cysteine to the phenylalanine. Here the CDR3 DNA is all that survives: 42 bases in frame from base 1. The junction carries 10 bases between V and J, which are trimmed by 2 bases and 3 bases respectively. From the germline V gene, CDR1 is SGHRS and CDR2 is YFSETQ. This sample is part of a study of CD8 T cells in ankylosing spondylitis (dated by TCRdb to 2017 to 2019). For context, the study as a whole: T cell receptor beta repertoires were profiled in healthy donors and ankylosing spondylitis patients so that disease-linked TCR variants could be found. The full study cohort comprised approximately 23 ankylosing spondylitis patients and 85 to 120 healthy donors. Samples of peripheral blood were taken, and for ankylosing spondylitis patients, synovial fluid was collected as well.

The instrument was an Illumina HiSeq 2500. Quantitative 5'-RACE with molecular barcodes was the method used to prepare the TCR beta libraries. The source study handled its data this way. To identify disease-linked TCR variants, a new computational method was used, one built on a probabilistic model of VDJ rearrangement. TCRdb reworked the public reads: Q25 trimming with fastp, MiXCR clone assembly, productive beta chains retained. Records with the same CDR3 protein are collapsed into one entry carrying the most frequent genes and DNA. The V and J calls follow TCRdb's processing rather than the paper's. This sample comprises 250,000 or so distinct CDR3 sequences, around 10% of them detected only once. 6% to 8% of the sample goes to the ten largest clones. Overall study outcomes, separate from this receptor: A CD8+ phenotype was shown by the disease-linked clones, which were found at relatively low frequencies in peripheral blood. The disease-linked clones were reported to be significantly enriched in matched synovial fluid samples from ankylosing spondylitis patients. Some TCR beta motif variants had previously been reported in synovial fluid and blood of reactive arthritis patients, which suggested common disease-initiation mechanisms. A TCR beta motif made up of several highly homologous amino acid variants appeared to be characteristic of blood from ankylosing spondylitis patients.

The sequence joins TRBV5-1 to TRBJ2-3; the D assignment is uncertain and may be TRBD1 or TRBD2, with 5 bases supporting each. The TCR originated in a male donor with ankylosing spondylitis or in good health (not recorded which). The sequenced material came from blood, either unsorted or a sorted T cell fraction (not recorded which). DNA sequence: TGCGCCAGCAGCTTTAAAGGGGAGACAGATACGCAGTATTTT. This gives the protein CASSFKGETDTQYF.